This TCR beta chain derives from a study of human T cells and chemical hapten exposure. Via MiXCR, TCRdb re-called the 5' RACE reads, giving one row per CDR3 protein. In the table there are about 81,000 distinct CDR3 sequences, less than 9.5% of which are singletons. RNA extraction used unfractionated whole blood as the source of total RNA. Germline V gene data show CDR1 as LGHDT and CDR2 as YNNKEL (reference sequence). The CDR3 has 13 amino acids. The germline V and J ends were trimmed by 0 bases and 3 bases, with 5 bases remaining between them. The sequence was obtained from a male donor in good health. The rearrangement joins TRBV3-1 to TRBJ1-2, with a possible D match to TRBD1 (5 bases). The CDR3 bases are TGTGCCAGCAGCCAAGAAGGGGACTATGGCTACACCTTC. It encodes CASSQEGDYGYTF.